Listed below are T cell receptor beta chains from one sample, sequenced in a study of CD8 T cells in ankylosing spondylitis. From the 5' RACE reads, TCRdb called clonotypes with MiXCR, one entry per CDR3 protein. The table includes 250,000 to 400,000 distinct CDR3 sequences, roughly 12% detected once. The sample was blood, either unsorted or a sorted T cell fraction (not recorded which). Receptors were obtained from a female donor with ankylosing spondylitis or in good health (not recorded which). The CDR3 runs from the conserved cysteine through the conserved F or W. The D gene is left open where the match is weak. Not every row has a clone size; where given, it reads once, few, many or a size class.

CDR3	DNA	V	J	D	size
CASGGSGGLMDEQFF	TGTGCCAGCGGGGGTAGCGGGGGCCTGATGGATGAGCAGTTCTTC	TRBV2	TRBJ2-1	TRBD2	.
CSARDTVYSYNEQFF	TGCAGTGCTAGAGATACGGTATACTCCTACAATGAGCAGTTCTTC	TRBV20-1	TRBJ2-1	.	many
CASSLVRIDRVRGPEAFF	TGTGCCAGCAGCTTGGTACGTATAGACAGGGTTCGCGGTCCTGAAGCTTTCTTT	TRBV5-5	TRBJ1-1	TRBD1	many
CSANYQGSTGELFF	TGCAGTGCTAATTACCAGGGGAGCACCGGGGAGCTGTTTTTT	TRBV20-1	TRBJ2-2	.	many
CASSQGIRHGYTF	TGTGCCAGCAGCCAAGGAATTCGACATGGCTACACCTTC	TRBV28	TRBJ1-2	.	many
CASSQTGDETQYF	TGTGCCAGCAGCCAGACAGGGGATGAGACCCAGTACTTC	TRBV5-6	TRBJ2-5	TRBD1	.
CASSLGQALYGYTF	TGCGCCAGCAGCCTGGGACAGGCGTTGTATGGCTACACCTTC	TRBV5-1	TRBJ1-2	TRBD1	many
CASNKLPLWTGSYNEQFF	TGCGCCAGCAACAAACTCCCGTTGTGGACAGGGTCCTACAATGAGCAGTTCTTC	TRBV5-1	TRBJ2-1	TRBD1	many
CSARAGGPPSQYF	TGCAGTGCTAGGGCGGGAGGGCCTCCCAGTCAGTACTTC	TRBV20-1	TRBJ2-4	TRBD2	.
CASSYLGGLTDTQYF	TGTGCCAGCAGCTACCTGGGGGGGCTTACAGATACGCAGTATTTT	TRBV7-8	TRBJ2-3	.	many
CAISDVGETQYF	TGTGCCATCAGTGATGTGGGGGAGACCCAGTACTTC	TRBV10-3	TRBJ2-5	.	many
CASSQGSSGEGATQYF	TGCGCCAGCAGCCAAGGGTCTAGCGGGGAGGGGGCCACGCAGTATTTT	TRBV4-3	TRBJ2-3	TRBD2	.
CSARLAGANVPTDTQYF	TGCAGTGCTAGACTAGCGGGGGCCAACGTTCCCACAGATACGCAGTATTTT	TRBV20-1	TRBJ2-3	TRBD2	many
CASSQGLTGLASYNEQFF	TGTGCCAGCAGCCAAGGTCTCACCGGACTAGCGAGTTACAATGAGCAGTTCTTC	TRBV3-1	TRBJ2-1	TRBD2	few
CAISESIQGVVSEQYF	TGTGCCATCAGTGAGTCGATACAGGGGGTTGTCAGCGAGCAGTACTTC	TRBV10-3	TRBJ2-7	TRBD1	.
CASSFRGTYNEQFF	TGTGCCAGCAGTTTTAGGGGGACATACAATGAGCAGTTCTTC	TRBV28	TRBJ2-1	.	many
CSARDWDLSGANVLTF	TGCAGTGCTAGGGATTGGGACCTCTCTGGGGCCAACGTCCTGACTTTC	TRBV20-1	TRBJ2-6	.	.
CASSQGGFLYGYTF	TGTGCCAGCAGTCAAGGGGGTTTCCTCTATGGCTACACCTTC	TRBV6-1	TRBJ1-2	.	.
CASSYLRGRRIGETQYF	TGTGCCAGCAGTTACTTAAGGGGGCGGAGAATCGGGGAGACCCAGTACTTC	TRBV6-5	TRBJ2-5	TRBD1	few
CAISSADKPNYGYTF	TGTGCCATCAGTTCAGCCGACAAACCTAACTATGGCTACACCTTC	TRBV10-3	TRBJ1-2	.	many
CASSSGTGGPFQPQHF	TGTGCCAGCAGTTCAGGGACAGGGGGTCCTTTTCAGCCCCAGCATTTT	TRBV12-3/TRBV12-4	TRBJ1-5	TRBD1	many
CAISESTEYGTDTQYF	TGTGCCATCAGTGAGTCGACCGAGTATGGCACAGATACGCAGTATTTT	TRBV10-3	TRBJ2-3	.	few
CASSLDWKPDTQYF	TGTGCCAGCAGTTTAGACTGGAAGCCAGATACGCAGTATTTT	TRBV27	TRBJ2-3	.	many
CASSSTTGVTYGYTF	TGCGCCAGCAGCTCGACTACCGGAGTCACCTATGGCTACACCTTC	TRBV5-1	TRBJ1-2	.	many
CSAGTSGSQEQFF	TGCAGCGCCGGGACTAGCGGGAGCCAAGAGCAGTTCTTC	TRBV29-1	TRBJ2-1	TRBD2	few
CAITPGKGGEQFF	TGTGCCATCACCCCGGGGAAGGGAGGCGAGCAGTTCTTC	TRBV10-3	TRBJ2-1	.	.
CASSPGDDQPQHF	TGCGCCAGCAGCCCGGGGGATGATCAGCCCCAGCATTTT	TRBV5-1	TRBJ1-5	.	many
CASSWDTTGNRETQYF	TGCGCCAGCAGCTGGGATACGACCGGAAATAGGGAGACCCAGTACTTC	TRBV5-1	TRBJ2-5	.	many
CASSISAGGLETQYF	TGTGCCAGTAGTATTTCAGCGGGGGGCCTAGAGACCCAGTACTTC	TRBV19	TRBJ2-5	TRBD2	.
CASSLQGPYNSPLHF	TGCGCCAGCAGCTTACAGGGCCCCTATAATTCACCCCTCCACTTT	TRBV5-1	TRBJ1-6	.	.
CASSLTGTENTEAFF	TGTGCCAGCAGCTTAACTGGCACAGAGAACACTGAAGCTTTCTTT	TRBV7-3	TRBJ1-1	.	once
CSARAGYEQYF	TGCAGTGCCCGAGCTGGGTACGAGCAGTACTTC	TRBV20-1	TRBJ2-7	.	many
CASSRGQAYTEAFF	TGCGCCAGCAGCCGGGGACAGGCCTACACTGAAGCTTTCTTT	TRBV11-2	TRBJ1-1	TRBD1	.
CAISELGDTQYF	TGTGCCATCAGTGAGTTGGGAGATACGCAGTATTTT	TRBV10-3	TRBJ2-3	.	many
CSVEDPGTSSYNEQFF	TGCAGCGTTGAGGATCCAGGGACAAGCTCCTACAATGAGCAGTTCTTC	TRBV29-1	TRBJ2-1	.	many
CASSEGYSGHEQFF	TGTGCCAGCAGTGAAGGTTATAGTGGGCATGAGCAGTTCTTC	TRBV6-1	TRBJ2-1	.	many
CSAGGPPTGDKNIQYF	TGCAGTGCGGGAGGTCCCCCGACAGGGGACAAAAACATTCAGTACTTC	TRBV20-1	TRBJ2-4	TRBD1	many
CATSSGVYNEQFF	TGTGCCACATCTAGCGGGGTGTACAATGAGCAGTTCTTC	TRBV15	TRBJ2-1	TRBD2	.
CASSRDRRSSYNSPLHF	TGCGCCAGCAGCCGGGACCGAAGGAGCTCCTATAATTCACCCCTCCACTTT	TRBV5-1	TRBJ1-6	.	many